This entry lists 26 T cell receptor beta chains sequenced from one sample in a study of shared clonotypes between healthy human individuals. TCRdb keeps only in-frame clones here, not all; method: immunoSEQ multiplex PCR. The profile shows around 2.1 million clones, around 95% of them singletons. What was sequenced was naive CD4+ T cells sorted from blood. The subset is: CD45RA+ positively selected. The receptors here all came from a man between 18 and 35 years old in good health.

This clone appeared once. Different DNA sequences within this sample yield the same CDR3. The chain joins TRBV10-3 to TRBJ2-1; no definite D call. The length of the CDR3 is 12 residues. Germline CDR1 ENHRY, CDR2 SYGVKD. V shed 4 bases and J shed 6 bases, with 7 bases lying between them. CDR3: CAISVQSNEQFF. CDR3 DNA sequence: TGTGCCATCAGTGTACAGAGCAATGAGCAGTTCTTC.

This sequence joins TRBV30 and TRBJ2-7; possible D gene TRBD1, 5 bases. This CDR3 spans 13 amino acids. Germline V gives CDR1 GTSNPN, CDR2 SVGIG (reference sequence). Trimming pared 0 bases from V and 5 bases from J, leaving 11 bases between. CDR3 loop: CAWSVQGDNEQYF. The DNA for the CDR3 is TGTGCCTGGAGTGTACAAGGGGATAACGAGCAGTACTTC. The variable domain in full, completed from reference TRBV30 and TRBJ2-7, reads SQTIHQWPATLVQPVGSPLSLECTVEGTSNPNLYWYRQAAGRGLQLLFYSVGIGQISSEVPQNLSASRPQDRQFILSSKKLLLSDSGFYLCAWSVQGDNEQYFGPGTRLTVT.

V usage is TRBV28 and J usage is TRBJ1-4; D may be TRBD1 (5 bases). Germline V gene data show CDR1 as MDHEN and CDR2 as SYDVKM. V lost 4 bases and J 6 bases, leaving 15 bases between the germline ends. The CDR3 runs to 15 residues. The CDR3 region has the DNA TGTGCCAGCAGTTCCCCACCACCGGGGGATGAAAAACTGTTTTTT. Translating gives CASSSPPPGDEKLFF.

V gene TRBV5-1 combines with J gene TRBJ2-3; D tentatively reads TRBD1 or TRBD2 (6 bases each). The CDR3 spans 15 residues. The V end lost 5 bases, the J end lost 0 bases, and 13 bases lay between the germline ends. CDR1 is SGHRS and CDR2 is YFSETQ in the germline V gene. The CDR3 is CASRRDTSSTDTQYF. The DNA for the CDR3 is TGCGCCAGCAGGCGGGACACCTCTAGCACAGATACGCAGTATTTT.

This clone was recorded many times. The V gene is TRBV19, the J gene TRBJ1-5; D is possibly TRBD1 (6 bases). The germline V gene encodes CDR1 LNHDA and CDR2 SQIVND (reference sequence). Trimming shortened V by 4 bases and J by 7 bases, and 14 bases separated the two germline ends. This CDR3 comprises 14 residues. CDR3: CASSTRDTGQPQHF. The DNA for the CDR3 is TGTGCCAGTAGTACCCGGGACACGGGGCAGCCCCAGCATTTT.

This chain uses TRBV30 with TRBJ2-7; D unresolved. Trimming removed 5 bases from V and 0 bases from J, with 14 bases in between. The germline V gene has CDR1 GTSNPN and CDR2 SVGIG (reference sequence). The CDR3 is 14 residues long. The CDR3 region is CAWSSAIGSYEQYF. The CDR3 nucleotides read TGTGCCTGGTCGTCGGCAATAGGCTCCTACGAGCAGTACTTC.

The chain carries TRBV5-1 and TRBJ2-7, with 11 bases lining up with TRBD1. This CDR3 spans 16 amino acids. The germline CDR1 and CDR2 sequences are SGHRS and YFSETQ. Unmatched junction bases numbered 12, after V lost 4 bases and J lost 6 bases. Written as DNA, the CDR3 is TGCGCCAGCAGCCCGGACGGACAGGGGGCTTTGTCCGAGCAGTACTTC. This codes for CASSPDGQGALSEQYF.

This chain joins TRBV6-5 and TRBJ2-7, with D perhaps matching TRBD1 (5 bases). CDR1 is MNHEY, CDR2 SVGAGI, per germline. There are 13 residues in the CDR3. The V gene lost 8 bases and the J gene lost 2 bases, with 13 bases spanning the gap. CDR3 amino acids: CASWTQAPYEQYF. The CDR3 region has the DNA TGTGCCAGCTGGACACAGGCACCCTACGAGCAGTACTTC.

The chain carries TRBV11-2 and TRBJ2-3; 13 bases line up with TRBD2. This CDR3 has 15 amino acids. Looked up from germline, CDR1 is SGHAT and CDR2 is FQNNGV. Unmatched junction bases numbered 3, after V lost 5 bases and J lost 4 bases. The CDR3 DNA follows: TGTGCCAGCAGCCGGACTAGCGGGAGCGCAGATACGCAGTATTTT. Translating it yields CASSRTSGSADTQYF.

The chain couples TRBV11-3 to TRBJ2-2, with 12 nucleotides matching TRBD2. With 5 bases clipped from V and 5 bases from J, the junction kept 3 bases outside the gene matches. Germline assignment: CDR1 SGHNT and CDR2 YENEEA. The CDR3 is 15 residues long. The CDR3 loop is CASSPTSGSTGELFF. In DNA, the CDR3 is TGTGCCAGCAGCCCGACTAGCGGGAGTACCGGGGAGCTGTTTTTT.

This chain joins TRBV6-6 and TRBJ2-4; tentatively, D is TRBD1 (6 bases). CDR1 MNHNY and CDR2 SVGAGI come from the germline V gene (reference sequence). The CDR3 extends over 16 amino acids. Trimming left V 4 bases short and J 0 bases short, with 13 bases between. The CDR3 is CASSSGQSLAKNIQYF. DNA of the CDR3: TGTGCCAGCAGTTCCGGACAGTCCTTAGCCAAAAACATTCAGTACTTC.

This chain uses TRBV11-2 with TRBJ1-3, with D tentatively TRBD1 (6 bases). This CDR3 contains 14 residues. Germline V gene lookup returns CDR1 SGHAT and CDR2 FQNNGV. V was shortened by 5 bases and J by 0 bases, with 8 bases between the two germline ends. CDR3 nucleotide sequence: TGTGCCAGCAGCCAGGGGAACTCTGGAAACACCATATATTTT. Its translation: CASSQGNSGNTIYF.

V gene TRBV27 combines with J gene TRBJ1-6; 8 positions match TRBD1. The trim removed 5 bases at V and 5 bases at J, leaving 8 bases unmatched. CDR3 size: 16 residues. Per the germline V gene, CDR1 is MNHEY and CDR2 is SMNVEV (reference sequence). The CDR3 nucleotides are TGTGCCAGCAGTCAATGGTGGACAGGGAATAATTCACCCCTCCACTTT. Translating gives CASSQWWTGNNSPLHF.

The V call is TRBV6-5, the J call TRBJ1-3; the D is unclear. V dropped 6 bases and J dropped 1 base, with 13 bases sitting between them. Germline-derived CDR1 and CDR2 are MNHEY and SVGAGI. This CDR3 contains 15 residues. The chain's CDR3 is CASRSFKGSGNTIYF. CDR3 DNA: TGTGCCAGCAGATCATTCAAGGGTTCTGGAAACACCATATATTTT.

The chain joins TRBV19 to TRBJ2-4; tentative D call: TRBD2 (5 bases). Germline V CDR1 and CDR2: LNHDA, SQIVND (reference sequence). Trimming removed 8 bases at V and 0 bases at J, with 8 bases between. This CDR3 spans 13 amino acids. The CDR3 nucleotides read TGTGCCAGTTCCGAGGGAGCCAAAAACATTCAGTACTTC. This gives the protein CASSEGAKNIQYF.

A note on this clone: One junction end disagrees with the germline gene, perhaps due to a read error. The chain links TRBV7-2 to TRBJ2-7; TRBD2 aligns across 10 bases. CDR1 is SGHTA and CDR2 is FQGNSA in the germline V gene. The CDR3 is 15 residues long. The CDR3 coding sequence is TGTGCCAGCCGCTTTGCGAGCGGGAGGGCCTACGAGCAGTACTTC. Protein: CASRFASGRAYEQYF.

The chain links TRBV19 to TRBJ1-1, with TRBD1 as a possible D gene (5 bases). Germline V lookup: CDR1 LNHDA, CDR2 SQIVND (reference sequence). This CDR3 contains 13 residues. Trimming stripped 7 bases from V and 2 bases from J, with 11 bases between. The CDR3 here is CASKGGTNTEAFF. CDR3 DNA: TGTGCCAGTAAGGGTGGGACTAACACTGAAGCTTTCTTT.

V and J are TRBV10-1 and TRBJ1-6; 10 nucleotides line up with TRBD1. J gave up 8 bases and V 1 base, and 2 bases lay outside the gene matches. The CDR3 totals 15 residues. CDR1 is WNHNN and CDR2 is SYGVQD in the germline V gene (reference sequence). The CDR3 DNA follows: TGCGCCAGCAGTGAGTGGACAGGGGGGGATTCACCCCTCCACTTT. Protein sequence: CASSEWTGGDSPLHF.

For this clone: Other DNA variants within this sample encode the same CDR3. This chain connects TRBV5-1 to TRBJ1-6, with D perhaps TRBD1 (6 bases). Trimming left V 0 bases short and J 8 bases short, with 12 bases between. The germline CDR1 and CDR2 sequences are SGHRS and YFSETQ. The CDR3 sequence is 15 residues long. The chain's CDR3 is CASSLVGRGYSPLHF. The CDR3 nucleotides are TGCGCCAGCAGCTTGGTAGGTAGGGGGTATTCACCCCTCCACTTT. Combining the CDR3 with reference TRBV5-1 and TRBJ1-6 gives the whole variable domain KAGVTQTPRYLIKTRGQQVTLSCSPISGHRSVSWYQQTPGQGLQFLFEYFSETQRNKGNFPGRFSGRQFSNSRSEMNVSTLELGDSALYLCASSLVGRGYSPLHFGNGTRLTVT.

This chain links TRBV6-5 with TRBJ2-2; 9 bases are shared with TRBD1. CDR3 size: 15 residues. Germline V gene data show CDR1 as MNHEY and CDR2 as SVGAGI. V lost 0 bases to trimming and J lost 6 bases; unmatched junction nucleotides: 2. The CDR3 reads CASSYSDRGPGELFF. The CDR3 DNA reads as TGTGCCAGCAGTTACTCGGACAGGGGCCCCGGGGAGCTGTTTTTT.

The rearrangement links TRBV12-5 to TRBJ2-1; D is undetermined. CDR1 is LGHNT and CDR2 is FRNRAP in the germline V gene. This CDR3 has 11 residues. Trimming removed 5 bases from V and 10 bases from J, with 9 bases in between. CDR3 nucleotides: TGTGCTAGTGGTACGCTGAGGGAGCAGTTCTTC. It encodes CASGTLREQFF.

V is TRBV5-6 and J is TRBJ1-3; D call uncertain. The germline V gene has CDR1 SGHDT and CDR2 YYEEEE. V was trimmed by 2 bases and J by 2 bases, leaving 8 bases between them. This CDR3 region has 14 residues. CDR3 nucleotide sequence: TGTGCCAGCAGCTTAGACGCAACTGGAAACACCATATATTTT. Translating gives CASSLDATGNTIYF.

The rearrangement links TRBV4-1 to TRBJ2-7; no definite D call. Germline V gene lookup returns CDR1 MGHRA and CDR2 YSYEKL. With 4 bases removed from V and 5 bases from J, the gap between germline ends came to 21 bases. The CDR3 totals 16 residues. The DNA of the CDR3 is TGCGCCAGCAGCCTGACTCACATCTTTTCCCCTAACGAGCAGTACTTC. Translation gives CASSLTHIFSPNEQYF.

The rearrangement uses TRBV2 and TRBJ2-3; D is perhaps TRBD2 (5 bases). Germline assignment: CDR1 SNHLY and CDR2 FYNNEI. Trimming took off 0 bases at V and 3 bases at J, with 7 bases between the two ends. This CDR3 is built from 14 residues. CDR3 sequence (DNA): TGTGCCAGCAGTGAAGCGTCGGGGACAGATACGCAGTATTTT. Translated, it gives CASSEASGTDTQYF.

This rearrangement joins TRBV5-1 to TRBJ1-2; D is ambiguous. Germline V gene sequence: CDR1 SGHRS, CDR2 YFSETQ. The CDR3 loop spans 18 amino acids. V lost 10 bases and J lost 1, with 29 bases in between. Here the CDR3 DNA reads TGCGCCGTGATCTTGGAAGAATCCAGCCTTCAATATAACTATGGCTACACCTTC. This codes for CAVILEESSLQYNYGYTF.

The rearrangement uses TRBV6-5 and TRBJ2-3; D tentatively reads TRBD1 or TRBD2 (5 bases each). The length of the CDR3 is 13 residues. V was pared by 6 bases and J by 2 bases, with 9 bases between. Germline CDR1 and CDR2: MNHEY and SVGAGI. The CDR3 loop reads CASRPGLTDTQYF. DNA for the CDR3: TGTGCCAGCAGGCCGGGGCTCACAGATACGCAGTATTTT.